This TCR beta chain derives from a study of OX40 agonist ivuxolimab in advanced cancers. Across the whole study: A history of anti-PD-1, anti-PD-L1 or anti-CTLA-4 therapy was acceptable, and approximately 40% had some. Three partial responders included one hepatocellular carcinoma patient and two cutaneous melanoma patients.

Germline V gene sequence: CDR1 SGDLS, CDR2 YYNGEE. This CDR3 spans 14 amino acids. Trimming took 0 bases from V and 6 from J; bases not matched to a gene: 2. Patients were ruled out by autoimmune disease history or systemic immunosuppression. Some clones are missing from TCRdb's copy, which holds only in-frame ones; the method was immunoSEQ multiplex PCR. The table records some 64,000 clones, about nine tenths of them present only once. The sequence was obtained from an adult with an advanced solid tumor such as melanoma, head and neck, liver or kidney cancer. This chain uses TRBV9 with TRBJ1-4; 7 nucleotides match TRBD1. The input for sequencing was CD4+ or CD8+ T cells sorted from blood, taken in a trial of the OX40 agonist ivuxolimab. The CDR3 coding sequence is TGTGCCAGCAGCGTAGGAGGGGGCCATGAAAAACTGTTTTTT. Translation: CASSVGGGHEKLFF.